This entry lists 20 T cell receptor beta chains sequenced from one sample in a study of cytomegalovirus exposure and HLA in healthy donors. The PCR had 60 Vbeta and 13 Jbeta primers. The data were produced by immunoSEQ multiplex PCR, yet TCRdb's version contains in-frame clones alone and is incomplete. The sample lists fewer than 150,000 clones, 76% occurring once. The specimen was PBMCs. The source of these receptors is a man aged 18 to 35 in good health and CMV-seronegative.

A word on this clone: Other DNA variants within this sample encode the same CDR3. V and J are TRBV6-1 and TRBJ1-2, with TRBD1 matching 7 bases. CDR1 MNHNS and CDR2 SASEGT come from the germline V gene. J gave up 4 bases and V 6 bases, and 5 bases lay outside the gene matches. The CDR3 extends over 13 amino acids. The chain's CDR3 is CASSVRDSYGYTF. CDR3 nucleotide sequence: TGTGCCAGCAGCGTTAGGGACAGCTATGGCTACACCTTC.

The chain carries TRBV6-5 and TRBJ1-2; possible D gene TRBD1, 6 bases. Trimming shortened V by 0 bases and J by 9 bases, and 17 bases separated the two germline ends. In germline, CDR1 is MNHEY, CDR2 SVGAGI. The CDR3 has 15 residues. The CDR3 here is CASSYSSPPGASYTF. CDR3 in DNA: TGTGCCAGCAGTTACTCGAGCCCCCCAGGGGCCAGCTACACCTTC.

The DNA of the CDR3 is TGTGCCAGCAGTATGGGGCTGAATGAAAAACTGTTTTTT. Amino acids: CASSMGLNEKLFF. The chain employs TRBV6-1 and TRBJ1-4; D perhaps matches TRBD1 (5 bases). Per germline, CDR1 MNHNS and CDR2 SASEGT. The CDR3 runs to 13 residues. Trimming took off 5 bases at V and 5 bases at J, with 9 bases between the two ends.

This chain uses TRBV7-9 with TRBJ2-5; D is unclear. V dropped 3 bases and J dropped 5 bases, with 4 bases sitting between them. CDR3 size: 11 residues. In germline, CDR1 is SEHNR, CDR2 FQNEAQ (reference sequence). In DNA form, the CDR3 reads TGTGCCAGCAGCTTGAGTGAGACCCAGTACTTC. It codes for CASSLSETQYF. The full variable domain, in which reference TRBV7-9 and TRBJ2-5 provide the parts outside the CDR3, is DTGVSQNPRHKITKRGQNVTFRCDPISEHNRLYWYRQTLGQGPEFLTYFQNEAQLEKSRLLSDRFSAERPKGSFSTLEIQRTEQGDSAMYLCASSLSETQYFGPGTRLLVL.

The chain uses TRBV4-2 and TRBJ2-7; D is uncertain. The CDR3 runs 15 residues. Deletions cut 1 base from V and 7 bases from J, with 17 bases between. Germline loops: CDR1 LGHNA, CDR2 YNFKEQ. CDR3 residues: CASSQGTAAAWEQYF. CDR3 sequence (DNA): TGTGCCAGCAGCCAAGGCACCGCGGCAGCCTGGGAGCAGTACTTC.

The chain uses TRBV7-3 and TRBJ1-6; the D gene is possibly TRBD1 (6 bases). This CDR3 is 14 amino acids long. V gave up 5 bases and J gave up 4 bases, with 9 bases separating them. Germline CDR1 reads SGHTA; CDR2 reads FQGTGA. The CDR3 region has the DNA TGTGCCAGCAGCGAAGGGACATATAATTCACCCCTCCACTTT. Translation gives CASSEGTYNSPLHF.

The chain carries TRBV19 and TRBJ2-1; 10 bases fit TRBD2. The CDR3 runs 14 residues. Germline V gene lookup returns CDR1 LNHDA and CDR2 SQIVND (reference sequence). Losses at the gene ends were 5 bases for V and 6 bases for J; bases not matched to a gene: 4. The CDR3 is CASSLLAGSNEQFF. In nucleotides, the CDR3 is TGTGCCAGTAGTCTACTAGCGGGAAGCAATGAGCAGTTCTTC. The variable domain in full, with the rest retrieved from reference TRBV19 and TRBJ2-1, is DGGITQSPKYLFRKEGQNVTLSCEQNLNHDAMYWYRQDPGQGLRLIYYSQIVNDFQKGDIAEGYSVSREKKESFPLTVTSAQKNPTAFYLCASSLLAGSNEQFFGPGTRLTVL.

This chain uses TRBV27 with TRBJ1-2; 7 nucleotides match TRBD1. V lost 5 bases and J lost 5; bases outside the gene matches: 14. The CDR3 totals 16 residues. CDR1 is MNHEY, CDR2 SMNVEV, per germline (reference sequence). This chain's CDR3 is CASSRTDTGTDYGYTF. DNA for the CDR3: TGTGCCAGCAGTAGGACGGACACCGGGACAGATTATGGCTACACCTTC.

This clone showed up just a few times. The J gene is TRBJ2-5, the V gene TRBV7-6, with 8 bases identical to TRBD2. CDR1 and CDR2 (germline): SGHVS, FNYEAQ. With 5 bases clipped from V and 9 bases from J, the junction kept 17 bases outside the gene matches. The length of the CDR3 is 16 residues. In DNA form, the CDR3 reads TGTGCCAGCAGCCCAGTACGGGAGCGGGGGACCGCGTCCCAGTACTTC. This translates into CASSPVRERGTASQYF.

The J gene is TRBJ2-7, the V gene TRBV28; D not resolved. Trimming left V 4 bases short and J 0 bases short, with 25 bases between. CDR1 and CDR2 (germline): MDHEN, SYDVKM. The CDR3 totals 19 residues. CDR3 sequence (DNA): TGTGCCAGCAGTTCCCCAACCCGACGGAGCGTCATTCTCTCCTACGAGCAGTACTTC. It specifies CASSSPTRRSVILSYEQYF.

This clone was seen a few times. Other DNA sequences in this specimen translate into the identical CDR3. V usage is TRBV6-5 and J usage is TRBJ1-1; D might be TRBD1 (6 bases). CDR1 is MNHEY and CDR2 is SVGAGI in the germline V gene. This CDR3 has 15 residues. V dropped 0 bases and J dropped 1 base, with 9 bases sitting between them. The CDR3 region is CASSYSGTPNTEAFF. The CDR3 DNA follows: TGTGCCAGCAGTTACTCCGGGACACCGAACACTGAAGCTTTCTTT.

The V call is TRBV7-8, the J call TRBJ2-5; D call uncertain. CDR1 SGHVS and CDR2 FQNEAQ come from the germline V gene. The V end was cut by 0 bases, the J end by 2 bases, with 4 bases between. The CDR3 runs to 13 residues. CDR3 region: CASSLALQETQYF. The CDR3 coding sequence is TGTGCCAGCAGCTTAGCCTTACAAGAGACCCAGTACTTC.

The V call is TRBV7-6, the J call TRBJ1-2; 8 bases map to TRBD1. This CDR3 contains 17 residues. The J segment lost 4 bases and the V segment lost 5 bases, leaving 15 bases of the junction unmatched. The V gene's germline CDR1 is SGHVS and CDR2 FNYEAQ. The CDR3 region is CASSPDSTGASLYGYTF. As DNA, the CDR3 is TGTGCCAGCAGCCCTGATTCGACAGGGGCCTCACTCTATGGCTACACCTTC.

This clone was detected only a few times. Given the absence of the conserved phenylalanine or tryptophan at the CDR3 end, a read error is likely. The CDR3 DNA follows: TGTGCCAGCAGCTTAGACAGGGTTAGCACTGAAGCTTTCCTT. It codes for CASSLDRVSTEAFL. The chain has TRBV11-2 and TRBJ1-1; perhaps TRBD1 as D (5 bases). V dropped 0 bases and J dropped 4 bases, with 9 bases sitting between them. Germline CDR1 SGHAT, CDR2 FQNNGV. The CDR3 runs 14 residues.

The chain couples TRBV21-1 to TRBJ1-1; whether TRBD1, the table's D call, matches the DNA was not checked. TRBV21-1 is shown as a pseudogene. The CDR3 is 18 residues long. This chain's CDR3 is CASSSQARGTERLTEAFF. The CDR3 coding sequence is TGTGCCAGCAGCTCCCAAGCCAGAGGGACAGAACGACTCACTGAAGCTTTCTTT.

The J gene is TRBJ1-3, the V gene TRBV9; a weak D match, TRBD1 (6 bases). V was pared by 1 base and J by 0 bases, with 8 bases between. Germline CDR1 and CDR2: SGDLS and YYNGEE. CDR3 size: 15 residues. Here the CDR3 DNA reads TGTGCCAGCAGCGTAACACAGGGCTCTGGAAACACCATATATTTT. Translated, it gives CASSVTQGSGNTIYF.

The chain has TRBV30 and TRBJ2-5; D may be TRBD2 (5 bases). The better agreement between TRBJ2-7 and the DNA end casts doubt on the J call. The V gene's germline CDR1 is GTSNPN and CDR2 SVGIG (reference sequence). This CDR3 has 14 residues. CDR3 sequence reads: CAWAADSLGYEQYF. CDR3 nucleotides: TGTGCCTGGGCCGCGGACTCATTAGGCTACGAGCAGTACTTC.

The chain has TRBV4-1 and TRBJ2-1; D may be TRBD2 (6 bases). V shed 2 bases and J shed 15 bases, with 20 bases lying between them. This CDR3 has 14 amino acids. CDR1 is MGHRA and CDR2 is YSYEKL in the germline V gene. This CDR3 is CASSQRSRDRSRFF. The CDR3 DNA sequence: TGCGCCAGCAGCCAACGTTCGCGGGATCGGAGCCGGTTCTTC.

The chain combines TRBV7-2 with TRBJ1-3; TRBD1 aligns across 7 bases. The CDR3 totals 17 residues. In germline, CDR1 is SGHTA, CDR2 FQGNSA. V was pared by 4 bases and J by 4 bases, with 13 bases of the junction left unmatched. CDR3 sequence (DNA): TGTGCCAGCAGCTCTCCAAGACAGGGTAGAGGAGGAAACACCATATATTTT. This encodes CASSSPRQGRGGNTIYF.

DNA for the CDR3: TGTGCCAGCAAGACTCAGGGAACTGAAGCTTTCTTT. Encoded protein: CASKTQGTEAFF. The chain uses TRBV5-4 and TRBJ1-1, with D perhaps matching TRBD1 (5 bases). Trimming stripped 6 bases from V and 5 bases from J, with 11 bases between. CDR1 SGHNT and CDR2 YYREEE come from the germline V gene (reference sequence). The CDR3 is 12 residues long.